This TCR beta chain was observed in a study of CD8+ T cells in alopecia areata. Across the whole study: The protocol delivered tofacitinib for 6 to 18 months, then withdrew it for 6 months. Findings and limits, study-wide: Administration of tofacitinib significantly diminished scalp clonality and expanded CD8+ clones within the top 100. Persistence of many expanded lesional clones was seen in scalp and blood during tofacitinib.

Germline-derived CDR1 and CDR2 are GTSNPN and SVGIG (reference sequence). With 2 bases removed from V and 1 base from J, the gap between germline ends came to 13 bases. The CDR3 has 15 amino acids. Extraction and reverse transcription of RNA yielded cDNA as the sequencing template. This table comes from immunoSEQ multiplex PCR, and its TCRdb copy is limited to in-frame clones, with some not included. The profile covers about 250,000 clones, with approximately 60% appearing a single time and 0.8% to 1% taken by the ten largest. Regarding treatment: oral pan-JAK inhibitor, 5-10 mg twice daily. The sorting of PBMCs gave CD4+ and CD8+ T cells. With regard to this clone: Its antigen remains unknown.

V usage is TRBV30 and J usage is TRBJ2-3; D assignment may be TRBD1 or TRBD2 (5 bases each). Sequencing was performed on CD4+ T cells sorted from blood, taken at approximately week 51, from a patient treated with tofacitinib. The clonotype originates from a human donor with alopecia areata. The CDR3 here is CAWSNGDARTDTQYF. CDR3 DNA sequence: TGTGCCTGGAGTAACGGGGACGCCCGCACAGATACGCAGTATTTT.